The sequence of this T cell receptor beta chain was determined in a study of blood T cell repertoires in COVID-19 (dated by TCRdb to 2020 to 2022). Concerning the study at large: Collaborator samples came from the United States, Italy and Spain and covered acute and convalescent phases of COVID-19. The prospective study material was composed of cDNA or gDNA derived from T cells, B-cell-depleted T cells, or PBMCs. Deeply sampled blood TCRbeta repertoires from subjects exposed to, actively infected with, or recovered from COVID-19 were included in the dataset. The repertoires were released in a freely available public database meant as a resource for research on the immune response to SARS-CoV-2. Samples came from the ongoing ImmuneRACE study (first 160 participants) plus 1,254 subjects from 6 global collaborators. A de-identified subject ID, COVID-19 status, age in years and sex were almost always included in the sample metadata. HLA class I and class II types, where available, came from metadata supplied by the sample provider rather than from assay-based typing.

The paper's findings and limits, for the study overall: The quantity of clinical and demographic metadata differed by source and by participant and was supplied without curation.

The cysteine opens and the phenylalanine closes a CDR3 of 12 amino acids. Only the CDR3 DNA is retained, 36 bases long and in frame from the first base. The germline V gene encodes CDR1 MDHEN and CDR2 SYDVKM. V lost 10 bases and J lost 0 bases; the stretch between them is 7 bases long. Concerning this clone itself: The clone's antigen remains unknown. No base quality information exists; no much larger clone differs at one position.

In Seattle, one collaborating source enrolled patients while the infection was active and tracked those patients longitudinally over the course of disease. Collaborating institutions collected whole blood in K2EDTA tubes following their own protocols. Collaborator samples were shipped for TCRbeta analysis as frozen whole blood, isolated PBMCs, or DNA extracted from either sample type. TCRbeta CDR3 regions were amplified from genomic DNA using the immunoSEQ Assay, a bias-controlled multiplex PCR. The published analysis was carried out like this. Within the assay, amplification of reference gene primers was used to estimate how many nucleated cells each sample contained. To quantify the absolute abundance of each unique TCRbeta CDR3 rearrangement, sequence reads were collapsed and filtered. Productive Simpson clonality was computed per sample as the square root of Simpson's diversity index over productive rearrangements. Sourced from immuneACCESS, this table was stored by TCRdb with only in-frame sequences that have V and J called. A share of the clones is absent; for the studies checked, an unresolved V gene accounts for under half, and the remainder has no known explanation. That table is the source of V, J and clone size, and D and trimming were worked out from the DNA. This sample is represented by approximately 330,000 clones; over 80% of them were singletons. The top ten clones comprise around 8.9% of the sample.

The TCR was taken from a young man with COVID-19, enrolled during active disease. The chain links TRBV28 with TRBJ2-1, with the D gene uncertain. The sequencing sample was made of peripheral blood. The CDR3 protein is CATSGSYNEQFF. The DNA is TGTGCCACCTCGGGCTCCTACAATGAGCAGTTCTTC.